This is a list of T cell receptor beta chains from one sample in a study of T-cell reconstitution after alpha-beta-depleted transplantation in children. TCRdb called the PCR reads again in MiXCR, with one record for every CDR3 protein. The sample carries 240,000 or so distinct CDR3 sequences, approximately 12% recorded once. Sequences were derived from PBMCs from the stem cell graft donor, sampled from the stem cell graft. The receptor source for this set is a human donor who donated a stem cell graft to a child with acute lymphoblastic leukemia. Both conserved end residues are part of each CDR3. The D gene is left open where the match is weak. Clone size is given for some rows only: seen once, a few or many times, or a class if the clone is expanded.

v_call	j_call	d_call	clone_size	cdr3_nt	cdr3_aa
TRBV10-2	TRBJ1-4	-	many	TGCGCCAGCAGTGTGGGGAGACAACTGTTTTTT	CASSVGRQLFF
TRBV7-2	TRBJ1-1	TRBD1	once	TGTGCCAGCAGCGGAACCAGGGGGGGGACCACTGAAGCTTTCTTT	CASSGTRGGTTEAFF
TRBV7-9	TRBJ2-2	-	few	TGTGCCAGCAGCCGGAAGGAGGTCACCGGGGAGCTGTTTTTT	CASSRKEVTGELFF
TRBV6-5	TRBJ1-3	TRBD1	many	TGTGCCAGCAATACCGCGACAGGGGGCTCTGGAAACACCATATATTTT	CASNTATGGSGNTIYF
TRBV4-2	TRBJ1-1	TRBD1	many	TGTGCCAGCAGCCGATCCGGGACAGGGTCGGACACTGAAGCTTTCTTT	CASSRSGTGSDTEAFF
TRBV20-1	TRBJ2-7	-	many	TGCAGTGCTTTTGACGGTTTCTACGAGCAGTACTTC	CSAFDGFYEQYF
TRBV10-3	TRBJ2-7	-	many	TGTGCCATCAGTGGAGGAAGGCACGAGCAGTACTTC	CAISGGRHEQYF
TRBV10-1	TRBJ2-7	-	many	TGCGCCAGCAGTGAGAGCTACGGACGCCACGAGCAGTACTTC	CASSESYGRHEQYF
TRBV24-1	TRBJ1-5	-	many	TGTGCCACCAGTGATTCGGAGGGAAGCAATCAGCCCCAGCATTTT	CATSDSEGSNQPQHF
TRBV5-1	TRBJ2-3	-	many	TGCGCCAGCAGCTCGCTGGACAGGGTCAGCGGGGGAGGTCGCACAGATACGCAGTATTTT	CASSSLDRVSGGGRTDTQYF
TRBV28	TRBJ2-3	-	many	TGTGCCAGCAATCCGGGGAAAGATACGCAGTATTTT	CASNPGKDTQYF
TRBV14	TRBJ2-7	-	many	TGTGCCAGCAGCCAAGACAACGAGCAGTACTTC	CASSQDNEQYF
TRBV12-3/TRBV12-4	TRBJ1-1	-	many	TGTGCCAGCAGTTTTCTCGGGGGGGGCATGAACACTGAAGCTTTCTTT	CASSFLGGGMNTEAFF
TRBV4-2	TRBJ2-1	-	many	TGTGCCAGCAGCCCCGGCGGGTACTCTTACAATGAGCAGTTCTTC	CASSPGGYSYNEQFF
TRBV5-6	TRBJ2-5	-	-	TGTGCCAGCAGCCCCGGGGAGACAGCCCCGTACCAAGAGACCCAGTACTTC	CASSPGETAPYQETQYF
TRBV6-2/TRBV6-3	TRBJ1-5	-	few	TGTGCCAGCAGCCCTATAACGGGTCATCAGCCCCAGCATTTT	CASSPITGHQPQHF
TRBV7-8	TRBJ1-4	-	many	TGTGCCAGCAGCTCCAGACCTGGTACAACTAATGAAAAACTGTTTTTT	CASSSRPGTTNEKLFF
TRBV5-1	TRBJ2-1	TRBD2	many	TGCGCCAGCAGCCCATCCCCTAGCGGGGGATACAATGAGCAGTTCTTC	CASSPSPSGGYNEQFF
TRBV27	TRBJ2-1	-	-	TGTGCCACGACGGGCGGGGGACACTCCAACAATGAGCAGTTCTTC	CATTGGGHSNNEQFF
TRBV18	TRBJ2-7	TRBD1	few	TGTGCCAGCTCACCACCTTGGACAGGGGGCTACGAGCAGTACTTC	CASSPPWTGGYEQYF
TRBV7-9	TRBJ2-3	-	many	TGTGCCAGCAGCCCCCGGTCCGGTAGCCAGGGTACAGATACGCAGTATTTT	CASSPRSGSQGTDTQYF
TRBV27	TRBJ2-7	-	many	TGTGCCAGCAGTCCCTTAATTGGGGCGGGGGCCTCCTACGAGCAGTACTTC	CASSPLIGAGASYEQYF
TRBV7-8	TRBJ2-1	TRBD2	many	TGTGCCAGCAGCGTTGAGGCTAGCGGCAATGAGCAGTTCTTC	CASSVEASGNEQFF
TRBV20-1	TRBJ2-1	TRBD2	many	TGCAGTGCTACTAGCGGGAGGGCCTACAATGAGCAGTTCTTC	CSATSGRAYNEQFF
TRBV6-1	TRBJ2-7	TRBD1	-	TGTGCCAGCAGTGAATACAGGGGGCCCCAGAGGGAGCAGTACTTC	CASSEYRGPQREQYF
TRBV10-3	TRBJ2-1	-	many	TGTGCCATCAGGGGGGACGGCCGATCCTACAATGAGCAGTTCTTC	CAIRGDGRSYNEQFF
TRBV12-5	TRBJ2-2	TRBD2	many	TGTGCTAGTGGTACGACCCGGGACGGTGAAGCGGGGGGCACCGGGGAGCTGTTTTTT	CASGTTRDGEAGGTGELFF
TRBV27	TRBJ1-2	-	many	TGTGCCAGCAGTTTATCGAGTGGACGGGCCAACTATGGCTACACCTTC	CASSLSSGRANYGYTF
TRBV28	TRBJ2-7	TRBD2	-	TGTGCCCCTCCCGGGCGGGTTAGCGGGAGGCAAACCTACGAGCAGTACTTC	CAPPGRVSGRQTYEQYF
TRBV28	TRBJ1-6	-	many	TGTGCCAGCAGTTCCCCGACAGGTTATAATTCACCCCTCCACTTT	CASSSPTGYNSPLHF
TRBV19	TRBJ2-1	TRBD2	-	TGTGCCAGTACCTCCGGGACTAGATACAATGAGCAGTTCTTC	CASTSGTRYNEQFF
TRBV29-1	TRBJ2-7	TRBD1	many	TGCAGCGTTGAGTCCGGGACAGTCTCTCAAGGGCAGTACTTC	CSVESGTVSQGQYF